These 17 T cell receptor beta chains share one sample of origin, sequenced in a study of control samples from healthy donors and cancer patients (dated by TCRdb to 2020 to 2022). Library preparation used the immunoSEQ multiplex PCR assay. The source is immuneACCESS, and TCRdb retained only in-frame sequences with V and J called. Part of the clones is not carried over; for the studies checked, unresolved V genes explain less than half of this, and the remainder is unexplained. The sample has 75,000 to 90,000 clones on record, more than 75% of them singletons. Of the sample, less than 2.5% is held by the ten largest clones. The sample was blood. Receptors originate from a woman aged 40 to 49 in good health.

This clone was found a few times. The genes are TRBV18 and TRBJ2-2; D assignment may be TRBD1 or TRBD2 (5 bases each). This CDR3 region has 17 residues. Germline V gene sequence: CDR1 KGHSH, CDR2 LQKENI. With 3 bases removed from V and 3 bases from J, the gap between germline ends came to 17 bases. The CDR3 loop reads CASSPNARGRDTGELFF. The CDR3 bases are TGTGCCAGCTCACCGAATGCCCGGGGACGGGACACCGGGGAGCTGTTTTTT.

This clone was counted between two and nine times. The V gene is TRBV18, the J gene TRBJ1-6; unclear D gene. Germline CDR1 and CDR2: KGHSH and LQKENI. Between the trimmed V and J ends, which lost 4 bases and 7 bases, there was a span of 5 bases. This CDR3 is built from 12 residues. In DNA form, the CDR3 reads TGTGCCAGCTCACTCCCCAATTCACCCCTCCACTTT. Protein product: CASSLPNSPLHF.

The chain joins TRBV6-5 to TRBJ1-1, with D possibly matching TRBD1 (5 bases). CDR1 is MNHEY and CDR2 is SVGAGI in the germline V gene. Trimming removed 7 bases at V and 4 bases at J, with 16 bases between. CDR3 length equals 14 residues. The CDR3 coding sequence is TGTGCCAGCACCTCTAGGCGTGGGGGCACTGAAGCTTTCTTT. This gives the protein CASTSRRGGTEAFF.

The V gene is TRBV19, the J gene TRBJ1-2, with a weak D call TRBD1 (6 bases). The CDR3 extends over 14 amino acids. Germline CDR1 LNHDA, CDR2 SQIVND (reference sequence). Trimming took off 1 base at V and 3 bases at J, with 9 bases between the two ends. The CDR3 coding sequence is TGTGCCAGTAGTATAGCGGGACACGACTATGGCTACACCTTC. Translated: CASSIAGHDYGYTF.

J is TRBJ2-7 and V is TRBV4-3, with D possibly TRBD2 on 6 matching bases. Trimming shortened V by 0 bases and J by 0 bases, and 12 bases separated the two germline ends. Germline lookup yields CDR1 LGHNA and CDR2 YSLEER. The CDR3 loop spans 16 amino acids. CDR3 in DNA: TGCGCCAGCAGCCAAGATATCGACGGGGGCTCCTACGAGCAGTACTTC. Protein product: CASSQDIDGGSYEQYF.

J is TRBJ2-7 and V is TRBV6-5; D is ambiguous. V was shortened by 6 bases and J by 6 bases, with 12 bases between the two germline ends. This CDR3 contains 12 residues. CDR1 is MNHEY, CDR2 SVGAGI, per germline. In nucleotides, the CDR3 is TGTGCCAGCAGCCCCTCTATCTCCGAGCAGTACTTC. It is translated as CASSPSISEQYF.

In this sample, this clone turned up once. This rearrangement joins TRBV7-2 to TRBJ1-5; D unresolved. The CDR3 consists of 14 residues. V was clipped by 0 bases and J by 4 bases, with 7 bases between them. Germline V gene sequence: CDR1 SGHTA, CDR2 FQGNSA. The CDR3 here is CASSLARLNQPQHF. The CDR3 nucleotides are TGTGCCAGCAGCTTAGCCAGGCTGAATCAGCCCCAGCATTTT. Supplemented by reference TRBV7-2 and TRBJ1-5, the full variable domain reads GAGVSQSPSNKVTEKGKDVELRCDPISGHTALYWYRQSLGQGLEFLIYFQGNSAPDKSGLPSDRFSAERTGGSVSTLTIQRTQQEDSAVYLCASSLARLNQPQHFGDGTRLSIL.

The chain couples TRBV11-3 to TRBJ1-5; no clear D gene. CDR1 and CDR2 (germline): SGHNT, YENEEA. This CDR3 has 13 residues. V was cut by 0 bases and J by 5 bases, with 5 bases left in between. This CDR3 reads CASSLERDQPQHF. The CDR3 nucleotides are TGTGCCAGCAGCTTAGAGCGAGATCAGCCCCAGCATTTT.

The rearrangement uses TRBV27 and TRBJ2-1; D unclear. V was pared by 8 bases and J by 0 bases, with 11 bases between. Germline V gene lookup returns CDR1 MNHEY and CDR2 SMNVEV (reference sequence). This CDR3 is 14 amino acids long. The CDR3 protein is CASSASSSYNEQFF. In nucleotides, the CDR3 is TGTGCCAGCTCGGCCAGCAGCTCCTACAATGAGCAGTTCTTC.

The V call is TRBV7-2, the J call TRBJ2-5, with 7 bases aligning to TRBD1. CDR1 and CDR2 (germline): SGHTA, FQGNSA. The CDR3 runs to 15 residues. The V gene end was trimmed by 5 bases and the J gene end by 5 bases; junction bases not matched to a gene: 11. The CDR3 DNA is TGTGCCAGCAGCACCCGACAGGGTTCGGGGGAGACCCAGTACTTC. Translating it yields CASSTRQGSGETQYF.

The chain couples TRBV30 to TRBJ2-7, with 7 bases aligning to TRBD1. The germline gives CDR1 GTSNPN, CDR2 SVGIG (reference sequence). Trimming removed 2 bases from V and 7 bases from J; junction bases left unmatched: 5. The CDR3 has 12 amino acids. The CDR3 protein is CAWSRDSQEQYF. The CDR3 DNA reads TGTGCCTGGAGTCGGGACAGTCAAGAGCAGTACTTC.

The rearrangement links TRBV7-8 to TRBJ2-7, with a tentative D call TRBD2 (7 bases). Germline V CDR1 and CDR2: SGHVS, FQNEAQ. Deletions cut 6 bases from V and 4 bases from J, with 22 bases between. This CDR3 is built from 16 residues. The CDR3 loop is CASRKSGIGGGYEQYF. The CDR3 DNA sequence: TGTGCCAGCAGGAAAAGCGGCATAGGGGGGGGGTACGAGCAGTACTTC.

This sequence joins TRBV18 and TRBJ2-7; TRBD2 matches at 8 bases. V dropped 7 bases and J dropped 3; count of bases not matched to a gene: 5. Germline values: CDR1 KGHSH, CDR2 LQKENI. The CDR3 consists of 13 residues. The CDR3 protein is CASLAGIDYEQYF. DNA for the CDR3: TGTGCCAGCTTAGCGGGAATTGACTACGAGCAGTACTTC.

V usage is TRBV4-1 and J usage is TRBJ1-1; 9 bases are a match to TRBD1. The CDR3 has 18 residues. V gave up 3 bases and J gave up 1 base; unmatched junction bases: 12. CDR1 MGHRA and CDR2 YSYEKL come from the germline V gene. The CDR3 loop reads CASSQLTDRGLENTEAFF. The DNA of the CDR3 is TGCGCCAGCAGCCAGTTGACCGACAGGGGGTTGGAGAACACTGAAGCTTTCTTT.

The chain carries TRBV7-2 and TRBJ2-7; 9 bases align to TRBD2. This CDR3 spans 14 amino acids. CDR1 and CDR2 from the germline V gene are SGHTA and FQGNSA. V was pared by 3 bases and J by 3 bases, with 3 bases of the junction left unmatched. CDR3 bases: TGTGCCAGCAGCTTCGGCGGGGGGGGCTACGAGCAGTACTTC. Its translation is CASSFGGGGYEQYF.

CDR3 in amino acids: CASSPGTGTETQYF. CDR3 coding DNA: TGTGCCAGCAGCCCAGGGACAGGGACGGAGACCCAGTACTTC. This sequence joins TRBV7-7 and TRBJ2-5; 9 positions agree with TRBD1. The CDR3 covers 14 residues. Germline CDR1 reads SSHAT; CDR2 reads FNYEAQ (reference sequence). After removal of 5 bases from V and 5 bases from J, the junction contained 6 bases not matched to a gene. Looking up the rest from reference TRBV7-7 and TRBJ2-5 gives the full variable domain: GAGVSQSPRYKVTKRGQDVTLRCDPISSHATLYWYQQALGQGPEFLTYFNYEAQPDKSGLPSDRFSAERPEGSISTLTIQRTEQRDSAMYRCASSPGTGTETQYFGPGTRLLVL.

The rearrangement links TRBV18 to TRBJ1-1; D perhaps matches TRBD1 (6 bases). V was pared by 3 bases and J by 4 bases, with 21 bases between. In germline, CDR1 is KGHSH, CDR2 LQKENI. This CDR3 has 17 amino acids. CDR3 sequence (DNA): TGTGCCAGCTCACCGTTAAATACGCGCCAGGGGATCACTGAAGCTTTCTTT. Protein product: CASSPLNTRQGITEAFF.